This entry lists 22 T cell receptor beta chains sequenced from one sample in a study of siplizumab effects on memory and regulatory T cells. Measured with immunoSEQ multiplex PCR; TCRdb has only the in-frame clones, and not every one. The sample shows roughly 93,000 clones, just under 95% of them seen only once. Sequencing was carried out using non-Treg CD4+ T cells sorted from blood. Receptor source: a human donor in good health.

This clone was observed at least ten times. The chain recombines TRBV7-9 with TRBJ1-5, with D possibly matching TRBD1 (6 bases). CDR3 length: 14 amino acids. Germline CDR1 and CDR2: SEHNR and FQNEAQ (reference sequence). The V end lost 5 bases, the J end lost 1 base, and 9 bases lay between the germline ends. Here the CDR3 DNA reads TGTGCCAGCAGCCGGGACACGAGCAATCAGCCCCAGCATTTT. As protein: CASSRDTSNQPQHF.

The chain has TRBV6-1 and TRBJ2-5; 12 bases align to TRBD2. This CDR3 region has 15 residues. Looked up from germline, CDR1 is MNHNS and CDR2 is SASEGT. After removal of 11 bases from V and 4 bases from J, the junction contained 11 bases not matched to a gene. The CDR3 DNA is TGTGCCGGGGGACTAGCGGGTACCAGAGGAGAGACCCAGTACTTC. Translated, it gives CAGGLAGTRGETQYF.

The chain links TRBV7-9 to TRBJ1-5; unclear D gene. V dropped 5 bases and J dropped 4 bases, with 9 bases sitting between them. Per the germline V gene, CDR1 is SEHNR and CDR2 is FQNEAQ (reference sequence). The CDR3 spans 13 residues. The DNA for the CDR3 is TGTGCCAGCAGCCTAGGCCGGAATCAGCCCCAGCATTTT. It specifies CASSLGRNQPQHF.

The sample holds a few counts of this clone. The J gene is TRBJ2-1, the V gene TRBV7-3, with D uncertain. Germline V gives CDR1 SGHTA, CDR2 FQGTGA. Trimming left V 1 base short and J 8 bases short, with 9 bases between. The length of the CDR3 is 13 residues. CDR3 DNA sequence: TGTGCCAGCAGCTTAAGCGTGATCGATGAGCAGTTCTTC. Protein: CASSLSVIDEQFF.

The CDR3 is CASSRHQGRLNQPQHF. The CDR3 coding sequence is TGTGCCAGCAGCAGACACCAGGGGAGGTTGAATCAGCCCCAGCATTTT. V is TRBV28 and J is TRBJ1-5, with D perhaps matching TRBD1 (6 bases). There are 16 residues in the CDR3. V shed 6 bases and J shed 4 bases, with 19 bases lying between them. Germline CDR1 and CDR2: MDHEN and SYDVKM. The full variable domain, rest sourced from reference TRBV28 and TRBJ1-5, is DVKVTQSSRYLVKRTGEKVFLECVQDMDHENMFWYRQDPGLGLRLIYFSYDVKMKEKGDIPEGYSVSREKKERFSLILESASTNQTSMYLCASSRHQGRLNQPQHFGDGTRLSIL.

The gene calls are TRBV7-6 and TRBJ2-3; the match to TRBD2 covers 9 bases. The CDR3 runs to 15 residues. Looked up from germline, CDR1 is SGHVS and CDR2 is FNYEAQ. Germline trimming cut 5 bases from V and 2 bases from J; bases unmatched to any gene: 5. In DNA form, the CDR3 reads TGTGCCAGCAGCACGACTAGCGGCCTCACAGATACGCAGTATTTT. Protein: CASSTTSGLTDTQYF.

This clone has only one observation. V and J are TRBV19 and TRBJ1-3; D not resolved. Germline assignment: CDR1 LNHDA and CDR2 SQIVND (reference sequence). V was shortened by 6 bases and J by 0 bases, with 6 bases between the two germline ends. CDR3 length: 13 amino acids. The CDR3 sequence: CASSPTSGNTIYF. Written as DNA, the CDR3 is TGTGCCAGTAGCCCAACCTCTGGAAACACCATATATTTT.

The chain links TRBV10-1 to TRBJ2-7; D not certain. The V and J ends lost 3 bases and 3 bases respectively, with 18 bases between them. There are 16 residues in the CDR3. The germline gives CDR1 WNHNN, CDR2 SYGVQD (reference sequence). CDR3 DNA sequence: TGCGCCAGCAGTGATCAATGGGCAGAGGAACACTACGAGCAGTACTTC. Amino acids: CASSDQWAEEHYEQYF.

Comment on this clone: Distinct nucleotide sequences in the sample also encode this CDR3. This chain joins TRBV28 and TRBJ2-2, with D possibly called TRBD1 or TRBD2 (5 bases each). The CDR3 runs to 15 residues. CDR1 and CDR2 (germline): MDHEN, SYDVKM. Trimming stripped 8 bases from V and 2 bases from J, with 15 bases between. CDR3 sequence: CASYLPRGNTGELFF. For the CDR3, the DNA is TGTGCCAGCTATCTCCCGAGGGGTAACACCGGGGAGCTGTTTTTT. The complete variable domain, with remaining parts taken from reference TRBV28 and TRBJ2-2, reads DVKVTQSSRYLVKRTGEKVFLECVQDMDHENMFWYRQDPGLGLRLIYFSYDVKMKEKGDIPEGYSVSREKKERFSLILESASTNQTSMYLCASYLPRGNTGELFFGEGSRLTVL.

In DNA, the CDR3 is TGCGCCAGCAGTCAACAGGGGGGCACCGGGGAGCTGTTTTTT. Its translation: CASSQQGGTGELFF. This sequence joins TRBV10-1 and TRBJ2-2; 8 positions agree with TRBD1. The J segment lost 4 bases and the V segment lost 5 bases, leaving 3 bases of the junction unmatched. Germline CDR1 reads WNHNN; CDR2 reads SYGVQD (reference sequence). The CDR3 extends over 14 amino acids.

The chain recombines TRBV5-1 with TRBJ2-3; TRBD2 aligns across 7 bases. The V and J ends lost 6 bases and 4 bases, in that order; junction bases with no gene match: 8. Germline CDR1 reads SGHRS; CDR2 reads YFSETQ. CDR3 length: 14 residues. CDR3 sequence: CASTDVAGADTQYF. CDR3 DNA sequence: TGCGCCAGCACCGATGTGGCGGGAGCAGATACGCAGTATTTT.

V usage is TRBV25-1 and J usage is TRBJ2-2; D remains unclear. The V gene lost 6 bases and the J gene lost 1 base, with 9 bases spanning the gap. The CDR3 consists of 14 residues. The germline V gene encodes CDR1 MGHDK and CDR2 SYGVNS. The CDR3 here is CASSERKNTGELFF. The CDR3 coding sequence is TGTGCCAGCAGCGAACGGAAGAACACCGGGGAGCTGTTTTTT.

The J gene is TRBJ1-5, the V gene TRBV4-2, with D perhaps TRBD1 (5 bases). The ends were cut back, 1 base at V and 6 bases at J, with 13 bases in the middle. Germline V lookup: CDR1 LGHNA, CDR2 YNFKEQ. The CDR3 spans 15 residues. The CDR3 loop reads CASSQVEGSAQPQHF. CDR3 DNA sequence: TGTGCCAGCAGCCAAGTGGAGGGGTCGGCTCAGCCCCAGCATTTT.

This clone was found a few times. The chain links TRBV28 to TRBJ2-2; D is undetermined. The CDR3 is 14 residues long. V shed 8 bases and J shed 3 bases, with 13 bases lying between them. The V gene's germline CDR1 is MDHEN and CDR2 SYDVKM. The CDR3 DNA sequence: TGTGCCAGCGGCTTCGGGTTCTACACCGGGGAGCTGTTTTTT. Translating gives CASGFGFYTGELFF.

The chain employs TRBV6-1 and TRBJ2-3, with D perhaps matching TRBD1 or TRBD2 (5 bases each). Germline CDR1 is MNHNS and CDR2 is SASEGT. The CDR3 has 13 residues. Trimming pared 4 bases from V and 4 bases from J, leaving 9 bases between. The CDR3 here is CASSVREPDTQYF. In nucleotides, the CDR3 is TGTGCCAGCAGTGTCAGGGAGCCAGATACGCAGTATTTT.

The chain joins TRBV27 to TRBJ1-1; the D gene is possibly TRBD1 (5 bases). The germline V gene encodes CDR1 MNHEY and CDR2 SMNVEV (reference sequence). The V gene lost 5 bases and the J gene lost 8 bases, with 15 bases spanning the gap. The CDR3 length is 13 residues. CDR3 region: CASSRRGPFEAFF. The CDR3 DNA sequence: TGTGCCAGCAGTCGCCGGGGCCCCTTCGAAGCTTTCTTT.

The V gene is TRBV25-1, the J gene TRBJ2-1, with 9 bases that match TRBD1. From germline, CDR1 is MGHDK and CDR2 SYGVNS. Losses at the gene ends were 4 bases for V and 8 bases for J; bases not matched to a gene: 9. CDR3 length: 15 amino acids. This chain's CDR3 is CASSGRGQGRYEQFF. CDR3 coding DNA: TGTGCCAGCAGTGGCCGAGGACAGGGGAGGTATGAGCAGTTCTTC.

The genes are TRBV2 and TRBJ2-5; D gene ambiguous. From germline, CDR1 is SNHLY and CDR2 FYNNEI. This CDR3 is built from 12 residues. V lost 6 bases and J 0 bases, leaving 5 bases between the germline ends. DNA of the CDR3: TGTGCCAGCAGACAGTACCAAGAGACCCAGTACTTC. This codes for CASRQYQETQYF.

This clone was recorded once. The DNA for the CDR3 is TGTGCCTCTGGACTAGCCCCAGATACGCAGTATTTT. As protein: CASGLAPDTQYF. The rearrangement uses TRBV28 and TRBJ2-3; 8 positions agree with TRBD2. CDR3 size: 12 residues. Trimming cost V 11 bases and J 4 bases; bases outside gene matches: 5. Germline-derived CDR1 and CDR2 are MDHEN and SYDVKM.

The rearrangement links TRBV29-1 to TRBJ2-2; no clear D gene. The germline CDR1 and CDR2 sequences are SQVTM and ANQGSEA. The CDR3 runs to 13 residues. Trimming stripped 7 bases from V and 0 bases from J, with 9 bases between. This CDR3 is CSGQVTNTGELFF. CDR3 sequence (DNA): TGCAGCGGGCAGGTTACGAACACCGGGGAGCTGTTTTTT.

V and J are TRBV5-1 and TRBJ2-3, with D possibly matching TRBD2 (6 bases). V was pared by 0 bases and J by 2 bases, with 16 bases between. The length of the CDR3 is 17 residues. Germline lookup yields CDR1 SGHRS and CDR2 YFSETQ. In nucleotides, the CDR3 is TGCGCCAGCAGCTTGGTCGTTGATAGCGGATCCACAGATACGCAGTATTTT. This translates into CASSLVVDSGSTDTQYF.

This clone came up once. V gene TRBV4-1 combines with J gene TRBJ1-4; D is possibly TRBD1 (6 bases). CDR1 and CDR2 from the germline V gene are MGHRA and YSYEKL. V dropped 3 bases and J dropped 7 bases, with 15 bases sitting between them. The CDR3 totals 15 residues. The CDR3 coding sequence is TGCGCCAGCAGCCAGGGGGCCCGGAATAGTGAAAAACTGTTTTTT. It translates to CASSQGARNSEKLFF.